The 28 T cell receptor beta chains given below trace back to one sample, sequenced in a study of shared clonotypes between healthy human individuals. The naive CD8 population came from CD45RO-negative cells selected for CCR7, without terminally differentiated effector memory CD45RA+ cells. Some clones are missing from TCRdb's copy, which holds only in-frame ones; the method was immunoSEQ multiplex PCR. Among around 600,000 clones listed, roughly 95% were seen once. Sequenced sample: naive CD8+ T cells sorted from blood. The receptors were sampled from a woman aged 25 to 45 in good health.

The V call is TRBV27, the J call TRBJ1-3, with D possibly being TRBD1 (6 bases). The CDR3 runs 15 residues. In germline, CDR1 is MNHEY, CDR2 SMNVEV (reference sequence). V lost 4 bases and J 2 bases, leaving 12 bases between the germline ends. In DNA form, the CDR3 reads TGTGCCAGCAGTTCCCTCCGGGACACTGGAAACACCATATATTTT. Translated, it gives CASSSLRDTGNTIYF.

This rearrangement joins TRBV11-2 to TRBJ2-3, with D unresolved. V lost 4 bases, J lost 5 bases, and 13 bases lay in between. Per the germline V gene, CDR1 is SGHAT and CDR2 is FQNNGV. The CDR3 contains 14 residues. Here the CDR3 DNA reads TGTGCCAGCAGCTACCCCTCGGACGTAGATACGCAGTATTTT. This codes for CASSYPSDVDTQYF.

The J gene is TRBJ2-5, the V gene TRBV28; no reliable D call. V lost 5 bases to trimming and J lost 6 bases, with 10 bases between them. Germline CDR1 MDHEN, CDR2 SYDVKM. The CDR3 length is 12 residues. The CDR3 DNA follows: TGTGCCAGCAGTCCCACTGGAAAGACCCAGTACTTC. Encoded protein: CASSPTGKTQYF.

The chain has TRBV5-4 and TRBJ2-7; weak D call: TRBD2 (5 bases). V gave up 4 bases and J gave up 0 bases, with 17 bases separating them. Germline values: CDR1 SGHNT, CDR2 YYREEE (reference sequence). The CDR3 extends over 16 amino acids. CDR3 in amino acids: CASSRVRGGHSYEQYF. In DNA form, the CDR3 reads TGTGCCAGCAGCCGAGTGCGTGGCGGGCACTCCTACGAGCAGTACTTC.

The chain uses TRBV2 and TRBJ2-7, with D possibly being TRBD1 (5 bases). Germline V CDR1 and CDR2: SNHLY, FYNNEI. V was trimmed by 10 bases and J by 2 bases, leaving 12 bases between them. CDR3 length: 12 amino acids. In DNA, the CDR3 is TGTGCCACGATGACAGTTACCTACGAGCAGTACTTC. Encoded protein: CATMTVTYEQYF. Full variable domain (outside the CDR3, taken from reference TRBV2 and TRBJ2-7): EPEVTQTPSHQVTQMGQEVILRCVPISNHLYFYWYRQILGQKVEFLVSFYNNEISEKSEIFDDQFSVERPDGSNFTLKIRSTKLEDSAMYFCATMTVTYEQYFGPGTRLTVT.

This sequence joins TRBV6-6 and TRBJ2-3, with D perhaps matching TRBD1 (5 bases). V lost 6 bases, J lost 2 bases, and 9 bases lay in between. Germline CDR1 is MNHNY and CDR2 is SVGAGI (reference sequence). The CDR3 contains 13 residues. CDR3 sequence (DNA): TGTGCCAGCAGCGCGGACAACACAGATACGCAGTATTTT. Translated, it gives CASSADNTDTQYF.

The chain couples TRBV6-1 to TRBJ2-7; D is unresolved. The CDR3 has 17 amino acids. Trimming pared 0 bases from V and 3 bases from J, leaving 18 bases between. Germline values: CDR1 MNHNS, CDR2 SASEGT. For the CDR3, the DNA is TGTGCCAGCAGTGAAGCAGTTATAAAAAGGGATGTCTACGAGCAGTACTTC. Encoded protein: CASSEAVIKRDVYEQYF.

The genes are TRBV7-9 and TRBJ1-1, with D possibly being TRBD1 (6 bases). The V end lost 11 bases, the J end lost 2 bases, and 15 bases lay between the germline ends. Per germline, CDR1 SEHNR and CDR2 FQNEAQ (reference sequence). The CDR3 totals 13 residues. CDR3 in amino acids: CALAGAINTEAFF. In nucleotides, the CDR3 is TGTGCCCTTGCGGGGGCCATTAACACTGAAGCTTTCTTT.

The V call is TRBV7-2, the J call TRBJ2-7, with D maybe TRBD1 (5 bases). The V and J ends lost 6 bases and 3 bases respectively, with 12 bases between them. CDR3 length equals 13 residues. Germline V gives CDR1 SGHTA, CDR2 FQGNSA. In nucleotides, the CDR3 is TGTGCCAGCAGTTGGACATCAAGCTACGAGCAGTACTTC. Translation: CASSWTSSYEQYF.

CDR3 nucleotides: TGTGCCAGCAGCCCCTTGACTAGCGGGAGGCAGTACTTC. Its protein is CASSPLTSGRQYF. This sequence joins TRBV14 and TRBJ2-7; 12 bases are shared with TRBD2. Germline V gives CDR1 SGHDN, CDR2 FVKESK. There are 13 residues in the CDR3. J was trimmed by 9 bases and V by 4 bases; bases with no gene match: 4.

V gene TRBV5-4 combines with J gene TRBJ1-2; D call uncertain. The CDR3 runs 13 residues. V gave up 4 bases and J gave up 2 bases, with 9 bases separating them. Germline loops: CDR1 SGHNT, CDR2 YYREEE (reference sequence). The CDR3 region has the DNA TGTGCCAGCAGCGTAGACGCAAACTATGGCTACACCTTC. It is translated as CASSVDANYGYTF.

The table lists this clone with a count of one. V usage is TRBV5-6 and J usage is TRBJ2-1; D is uncertain. The germline CDR1 and CDR2 sequences are SGHDT and YYEEEE. V lost 4 bases and J lost 2, with 13 bases in between. The CDR3 is 15 amino acids. CDR3 bases: TGTGCCAGCAGCCAGGTGGACGCTACCTACAATGAGCAGTTCTTC. Protein product: CASSQVDATYNEQFF. Looking up the rest from reference TRBV5-6 and TRBJ2-1 gives the full variable domain: DAGVTQSPTHLIKTRGQQVTLRCSPKSGHDTVSWYQQALGQGPQFIFQYYEEEERQRGNFPDRFSGHQFPNYSSELNVNALLLGDSALYLCASSQVDATYNEQFFGPGTRLTVL.

This chain links TRBV6-1 with TRBJ2-2, with D perhaps matching TRBD2 (5 bases). Germline V lookup: CDR1 MNHNS, CDR2 SASEGT. V was shortened by 10 bases and J by 2 bases, with 14 bases between the two germline ends. The CDR3 length is 14 residues. CDR3 residues: CATERLSNTGELFF. The DNA for the CDR3 is TGTGCCACCGAGCGGTTGTCTAACACCGGGGAGCTGTTTTTT.

V gene TRBV28 combines with J gene TRBJ1-1; D remains ambiguous. Trimming left V 7 bases short and J 2 bases short, with 11 bases between. Germline V gene sequence: CDR1 MDHEN, CDR2 SYDVKM. CDR3 length: 13 residues. The CDR3 loop reads CASNEGRNTEAFF. As DNA, the CDR3 is TGTGCCAGCAATGAGGGTAGAAACACTGAAGCTTTCTTT.

This clone was detected a few times. The same CDR3 can be traced to other DNA sequences in this sample. The chain carries TRBV7-3 and TRBJ2-1; the D gene could be TRBD1 or TRBD2 (5 bases each). Germline-derived CDR1 and CDR2 are SGHTA and FQGTGA. CDR3 length: 14 amino acids. V was pared by 4 bases and J by 6 bases, with 13 bases between. The CDR3 nucleotides read TGTGCCAGCAGCTCCGGGACGGGCGCCAATGAGCAGTTCTTC. Translated, it gives CASSSGTGANEQFF.

The J gene is TRBJ1-1, the V gene TRBV13; 10 bases line up with TRBD1. This CDR3 contains 15 residues. The germline CDR1 and CDR2 sequences are PRHDT and FYEKMQ (reference sequence). The J segment lost 6 bases and the V segment lost 4 bases, leaving 8 bases of the junction unmatched. Written as DNA, the CDR3 is TGTGCCAGCAGCTCAGGGACAGGGGAGGGATCTGAAGCTTTCTTT. This gives the protein CASSSGTGEGSEAFF.

J is TRBJ2-7 and V is TRBV4-1; no definite D call. In germline, CDR1 is MGHRA, CDR2 YSYEKL. V gave up 1 base and J gave up 2 bases, with 12 bases separating them. The CDR3 consists of 15 residues. The CDR3 spells CASSQVLDAAYEQYF. The CDR3 DNA sequence: TGCGCCAGCAGCCAAGTTCTGGACGCTGCCTACGAGCAGTACTTC.

This chain links TRBV10-3 with TRBJ2-7; D unresolved. The germline V gene encodes CDR1 ENHRY and CDR2 SYGVKD. Trimming cost V 6 bases and J 4 bases, with 7 bases left between them. The CDR3 extends over 11 amino acids. The CDR3 coding sequence is TGTGCCATCAGCAACGAATACGAGCAGTACTTC. This encodes CAISNEYEQYF.

The chain couples TRBV7-9 to TRBJ1-5, with TRBD1 matching 7 bases. Germline V CDR1 and CDR2: SEHNR, FQNEAQ (reference sequence). With V trimmed by 5 bases and J by 7 bases, 11 bases remained unmatched. The CDR3 has 15 amino acids. CDR3 loop: CASSTDRQGGQPQHF. CDR3 in DNA: TGTGCCAGCAGCACAGATCGACAGGGAGGACAGCCCCAGCATTTT.

This chain joins TRBV29-1 and TRBJ1-2; D is unresolved. Germline V lookup: CDR1 SQVTM, CDR2 ANQGSEA. V lost 6 bases and J lost 5, with 10 bases in between. CDR3 size: 11 residues. The CDR3 sequence is CSVPQKYGYTF. The CDR3 nucleotides read TGCAGCGTACCACAGAAATATGGCTACACCTTC.

The chain employs TRBV7-8 and TRBJ2-7; no clear D. CDR1 SGHVS and CDR2 FQNEAQ come from the germline V gene. The CDR3 has 11 residues. V dropped 5 bases and J dropped 3 bases, with 5 bases sitting between them. CDR3 sequence reads: CASSRGYEQYF. CDR3 coding DNA: TGTGCCAGCAGCCGCGGCTACGAGCAGTACTTC.

The chain links TRBV2 to TRBJ2-7; 10 nucleotides align to TRBD1. V shed 5 bases and J 3 bases; nucleotides not matched to a gene: 7. Germline V gene sequence: CDR1 SNHLY, CDR2 FYNNEI. The CDR3 runs to 15 residues. CDR3 in amino acids: CASSSPGQGFYEQYF. CDR3 sequence (DNA): TGTGCCAGCAGTTCTCCGGGACAGGGGTTCTACGAGCAGTACTTC. Drawing the rest from reference TRBV2 and TRBJ2-7, the complete variable domain is EPEVTQTPSHQVTQMGQEVILRCVPISNHLYFYWYRQILGQKVEFLVSFYNNEISEKSEIFDDQFSVERPDGSNFTLKIRSTKLEDSAMYFCASSSPGQGFYEQYFGPGTRLTVT.

The chain joins TRBV9 to TRBJ2-7; D ambiguous. The germline gives CDR1 SGDLS, CDR2 YYNGEE. CDR3 length: 15 residues. V dropped 4 bases and J dropped 2 bases, with 16 bases sitting between them. CDR3 protein: CASSPTVDAAYEQYF. In DNA form, the CDR3 reads TGTGCCAGCAGCCCTACCGTGGACGCAGCCTACGAGCAGTACTTC. The full variable domain, its missing parts supplied by reference TRBV9 and TRBJ2-7, is DSGVTQTPKHLITATGQRVTLRCSPRSGDLSVYWYQQSLDQGLQFLIQYYNGEERAKGNILERFSAQQFPDLHSELNLSSLELGDSALYFCASSPTVDAAYEQYFGPGTRLTVT.

The V gene is TRBV29-1, the J gene TRBJ2-7; no clear D gene. In germline, CDR1 is SQVTM, CDR2 ANQGSEA. This CDR3 comprises 14 residues. V lost 4 bases and J 0 bases, leaving 13 bases between the germline ends. The CDR3 region is CSVALVPGSYEQYF. The CDR3 region has the DNA TGCAGCGTTGCCTTGGTCCCAGGCTCCTACGAGCAGTACTTC.

In nucleotides, the CDR3 is TGTGCCAGTCGGGGGCCGTTGCAGCCCCAGCATTTT. This encodes CASRGPLQPQHF. The chain joins TRBV27 to TRBJ1-5; possible D gene TRBD1, 6 bases. CDR3 length: 12 amino acids. Germline CDR1 and CDR2: MNHEY and SMNVEV (reference sequence). The V end was cut by 9 bases, the J end by 7 bases, with 13 bases between.

The chain has TRBV4-1 and TRBJ2-1, with D unresolved. Trimming shortened V by 0 bases and J by 10 bases, and 7 bases separated the two germline ends. CDR1 is MGHRA, CDR2 YSYEKL, per germline. CDR3 length equals 12 residues. CDR3 nucleotides: TGCGCCAGCAGCCAAGAAACCCGGGAGCAGTTCTTC. Protein sequence: CASSQETREQFF.

The genes are TRBV2 and TRBJ2-2; 9 nucleotides agree with TRBD2. The germline gives CDR1 SNHLY, CDR2 FYNNEI. This CDR3 contains 15 residues. V gave up 4 bases and J gave up 5 bases; unmatched junction bases: 5. This CDR3 reads CASSVASGMTGELFF. The CDR3 bases are TGTGCCAGCAGTGTAGCTAGCGGGATGACCGGGGAGCTGTTTTTT.

This clone was detected only once. The chain employs TRBV25-1 and TRBJ1-4; tentatively, D is TRBD1 (6 bases). V shed 4 bases and J shed 14 bases, with 14 bases lying between them. CDR1 MGHDK and CDR2 SYGVNS come from the germline V gene. CDR3 length: 12 residues. This CDR3 is CASSVLGGSLFF. Here the CDR3 DNA reads TGTGCCAGCAGTGTGCTTGGGGGCAGCCTGTTTTTT. Variable domain in full (rest from reference TRBV25-1 and TRBJ1-4): EADIYQTPRYLVIGTGKKITLECSQTMGHDKMYWYQQDPGMELHLIHYSYGVNSTEKGDLSSESTVSRIRTEHFPLTLESARPSHTSQYLCASSVLGGSLFFGSGTQLSVL.